The entry below gives a single T cell receptor beta chain sequence along with its context. This clonotype has ten or more counts. No cognate antigen has been identified for it. Qualities for individual bases were not recorded, and no much larger clone is one base off. CDR1 and CDR2, looked up from the germline V gene, are SGHVS and FQNEAQ. V is clipped by 1 base and J by 4 bases, and the sequence between their germline boundaries is 14 bases long. The CDR3 measures 16 amino acids from cysteine to phenylalanine. The sequence is cut down to CDR3 DNA, 48 bases in frame from base 1. The sample comes from a study of T cell repertoires in cytomegalovirus infection (dated by TCRdb to the late 2010s). With regard to the full study: Donor HLA type was relevant to the analysis, as public TCR beta signatures indicated carriage of CMV infection together with the matching HLA type. What the work shows at the level of the full study, not this receptor alone: The ex vivo response was dominated by HLA-C-restricted CMV-specific TCR beta clonotypes, which also provided the single most frequent clonotype in two of eight donors. In both this cohort and an independent cohort of several hundred donors, the cumulative frequency of public TCR beta family members distinguished carriers of CMV infection plus the relevant HLA type.

For sequencing, an Illumina HiSeq 1500 was employed. TCRdb trimmed the raw reads at Q25, called clones with MiXCR and kept productive beta chains. For every CDR3 protein sequence, its rows merge into one entry that carries the most common genes and DNA. The sample table contains some 300,000 distinct CDR3 sequences; only one count was recorded for around 10% of them. The biggest ten clones account for 2% to 3% of the sample. The sequence links TRBV7-8 to TRBJ2-4, with a weak D call of TRBD1 (6 bases match). The sample consisted of PBMCs. The TCR originated in a human donor in good health (CMV status not recorded). Some clones in this sample may be carry-over from other donors' samples. The CDR3 reads as follows: CASSLVVTGQKNIQYF. The nucleotides read TGTGCCAGCAGCTTAGTAGTGACAGGACAAAAAAACATTCAGTACTTC.